This TCR beta chain was captured in a study of cytomegalovirus exposure and HLA in healthy donors listed by TCRdb under 2017. In the study overall: In an earlier analysis of several hundred of the donors, 250 to 350 Gb of sequence data and 90 million to 120 million unique TCR beta sequences from about 179 million T cells were reported. An earlier analysis of some 600 of the donors applied high-throughput TCR beta sequencing to assess whether each TCR beta V gene segment acted as functional or pseudogenic. The later analysis used no new phenotypic data to find candidate immune exposures, relying instead on TCR beta sequences and their occurrence across donors. The T cell repertoires of 666 subjects were profiled by immunosequencing and related to cytomegalovirus serostatus. The number of typed donors differed by locus: about 620-640 for A, B, C, DRB1 and DQB1; 522 for DQA1; roughly 600 for DPA1; and about 450 for DPB1. Among the roughly 390 genotyped donors, about 85% belonged to the genetic ancestry cluster associated with self-reported Caucasian donors. Roughly 300 gigabases of sequencing data and around 90 million unique TCR sequences made up an early release that covered under 750 HLA-typed donors. Along with the roughly 670-subject first cohort, a separate validation cohort of approximately 110 different subjects was used. Among around 400 genotyped donors of the cohort, an average of around 240,000 unique TCR beta nucleotide sequences was sequenced per donor, of which 15% to 20% were non-productive. To study patterns of TCR occurrence, a later analysis re-analyzed previously published TCR beta repertoires from around 660 donors and added high-resolution HLA genotyping. Because of strong linkage in the cohort, roughly five DR-DQ haplotypes were treated as single units for association and clustering. HLA typing covered class I and class II loci at four-digit resolution. The study aimed to test whether signatures of past pathogen exposure could be identified by cataloging public T cell receptors. A later genetic analysis took genome-wide SNP genotypes for about three fifths of the 666 donors and used that subset as a discovery cohort. Donor age, sex, ethnicity and CMV serostatus were compiled together with the repertoire data. Every discovery cohort repertoire had been produced on one sequencing platform. The study combined high-throughput TCR immunosequencing, statistical association of individual TCRs with disease status, and machine learning to predict cytomegalovirus infection status.

Overall results and qualifications from the work: The study listed 150 to 200 TCR beta chains as associated with cytomegalovirus. In a later analysis, several top co-occurrence clusters were reported to appear linked to parvovirus B19, influenza, CMV and Epstein-Barr virus. Because counts were too low, 15 to 20 rarely observed V segments, including chromosome 9 orphons, were excluded from the earlier analysis of 587 of the donors. Some IMGT-functional V segments, including TRBV6-2 and TRBV6-3, could not be told apart with the 87-base-pair reads, so those segments were excluded. Only TCR beta chains were sequenced in this cohort, and the absence of alpha or paired-chain data limited detectable features. The authors suggested that the approach could potentially be extended to other disease states and immunological phenotypes. Presence/absence analyses assumed roughly uniform sequencing depth across donors, an assumption that may not hold. A later genetic analysis reported fewer N-insertions in productive TCRs among donors in an Asian-associated ancestry cluster than the roughly 700-donor mean. The sequencing pipeline was judged likely to have produced a cluster of highly shared sequence variants as a technical artifact. When HLA alleles, especially DR and DQ, strongly co-occurred, attributing TCR associations to individual alleles was difficult. An earlier analysis of around 600 of the donors showed that most TCR beta V segments appeared in productive rearrangements either about 87% or about 30% of the time, which broadly matched IMGT annotations. Most CMV-associated TCR beta chains appeared to be HLA-restricted in a later analysis, and the HLA associations seemed to be driven largely by CMV exposure. According to a later analysis, TCR association rates differed among HLA loci, with DRB1 alleles showing the most associated TCRs and HLA-C alleles showing the fewest. In a later analysis, 15,000 to 20,000 TCR beta sequences were associated with specific HLA alleles at a false discovery rate of 0.05. For the cohort, immune exposure information was limited to CMV serostatus. Correlated functional status among segregating V segments might be attributable to linkage disequilibrium, but an unknown experimental factor could not be ruled out. The classifier was reported to diagnose cytomegalovirus status with high specificity and sensitivity in both the original cohort and the validation cohort. An association between a missense DCLRE1C variant and V-gene and J-gene trimming of TCR beta chains was found in a later genetic analysis and replicated in an independent cohort. In a later analysis, HLA-associated TCR beta chains were found to be more clonally expanded and to have lower generation probabilities than equally common non-associated chains. A further reported finding was that TCR beta sequences accurately predicted the HLA-A and HLA-B alleles for most subjects in the first cohort. HLA typing was unavailable for some donors at each locus, so association tests used only the typed subset. In vitro tests confirmed that a few of the cytomegalovirus-associated TCR beta chains recognize cytomegalovirus antigens. While some public TCRs were present in many individuals, most TCR sequences turned up only very rarely across donors.

The cohort was made up of 500 to 800 healthy bone marrow donors. At the time of sampling, every cohort member was nominally healthy, though immune exposures that went unrecorded were likely present. The donor was CMV seronegative and was included in the group of several hundred seronegative cohort members. A peripheral blood sample was collected from each donor, and TCR beta sequencing was performed on peripheral blood mononuclear cells. Genomic DNA was extracted from the blood cell samples with the Qiagen DNeasy Blood Extraction Kit. About this clone itself: It lacks a known antigen. Base qualities are not provided; no much larger clone lies one nucleotide away.

Libraries were made using the immunoSEQ multiplex PCR assay. The multiplex PCR relied on a mix of 60 forward primers for TCR Vbeta segments and 13 reverse primers for TCR Jbeta segments. Amplification of the CDR3 region of rearranged TCR beta genes was performed with a multiplex PCR assay on genomic DNA. The Illumina HiSeq System was used to sequence the amplified TCR beta libraries as 87-base-pair reads. The authors' analysis ran thus. A later analysis counted tens of millions of unique TCR beta chains across the 500 to 850 repertoires, and 10 million to 11 million of these chains were shared by at least two donors. Raw reads were error-corrected and collapsed into unique sequences by a nearest-neighbor algorithm in which closely related sequences were merged to remove PCR and sequencing errors. To assign V, D and J gene segments, CDR3 sequences were aligned to IMGT reference sequences. For a sequence to be retained, at least a six-nucleotide match to both a V gene segment and a J gene segment was required. Rearrangements were classified as productive when the CDR3 lacked stop codons and remained in frame with V and J, and all other rearrangements were classified as non-productive. CDR3 was defined according to IMGT convention as the region running from the second conserved V-encoded cysteine to the conserved J-encoded phenylalanine. The earlier analysis of about 620 of the donors excluded sequences that lacked an unambiguous match to a single V gene segment. In an earlier analysis of 587 of the donors, V segments were called functional above 56.7% productive rearrangements and were called segregating when the between-donor standard deviation exceeded 5%. A statistical classification framework was developed to diagnose cytomegalovirus status using the catalog of TCR beta chain sequences. A later analysis assigned V and J genes by comparing TCR nucleotide sequences with IMGT/GENE-DB human TR gene sequences. Using the TCRdist pipeline, a later analysis assigned CDR3 sequences along with most-parsimonious VDJ recombination scenarios. In a later analysis, each TCR beta chain was defined by its CDR3 amino acid sequence together with its V-gene family, and reads without a unique V-gene family were excluded. A later analysis removed nearly 600 highly shared, low-generation-probability nucleotide sequences to deal with suspected cross-contamination and a sequencing artifact. A later analysis calculated a clonal expansion index for each public chain from normalized within-repertoire ranks of inferred template counts. A later analysis computed generation probabilities with a VDJ recombination model fitted to out-of-frame rearrangements, and checked the results against IGoR. In a later analysis, TCR-TCR, TCR-HLA and TCR-CMV co-occurrence was scored with hypergeometric tests, and a repertoire-size bias correction was applied to TCR pairs. A later analysis estimated false discovery rates by permuting HLA or CMV assignments 20 times. A later analysis grouped co-occurring TCRs with DBSCAN, adding TCRdist sequence similarity when clustering within HLA-allele-positive subsets. Co-occurrence clustering excluded repertoires with fewer than 30,000 or more than 120,000 public chains, plus five with anomalous nucleotide sharing. What TCRdb holds here is the immuneACCESS table cut down to in-frame rearrangements. Part of the clones is not present; checked against another copy, under half of the missing clones reflect an unresolved V gene, and the others are unexplained. D and trimming come from the DNA, and the V and J calls and clone size come from that table. Across this sample there are approximately 110,000 clones, with around 75% seen only once. Roughly 1.2% of the sample rests with the top ten.

The germline V end is reduced by 7 bases and the J end by 2 bases; junction bases left unmatched: 9. Via the germline V gene (reference sequence), CDR1 is MNHEY and CDR2 SMNVEV. From its cysteine to its phenylalanine, the CDR3 spans 15 amino acids. Kept here is only the CDR3 DNA, which spans 45 bases and is read in frame from base 1. This clonotype was obtained from a man aged 35 to 55 in good health and CMV-seronegative. The source material was PBMCs. The chain is made from TRBV27 and TRBJ2-7, with 9 bases in between that match TRBD2. The CDR3 here reads CASNSAASGAYEQYF. The sequenced DNA: TGTGCCAGCAACTCGGCGGCTAGCGGGGCCTACGAGCAGTACTTC.